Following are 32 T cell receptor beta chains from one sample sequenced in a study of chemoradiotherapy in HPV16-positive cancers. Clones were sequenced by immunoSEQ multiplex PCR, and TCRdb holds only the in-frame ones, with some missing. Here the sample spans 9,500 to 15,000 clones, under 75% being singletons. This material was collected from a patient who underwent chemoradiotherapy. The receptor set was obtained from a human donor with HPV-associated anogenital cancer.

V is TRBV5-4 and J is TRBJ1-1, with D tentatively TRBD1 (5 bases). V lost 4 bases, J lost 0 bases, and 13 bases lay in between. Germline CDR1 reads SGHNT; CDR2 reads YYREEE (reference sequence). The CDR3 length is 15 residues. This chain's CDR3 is CASSSAGLMNTEAFF. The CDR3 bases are TGTGCCAGCAGCAGCGCGGGACTAATGAACACTGAAGCTTTCTTT.

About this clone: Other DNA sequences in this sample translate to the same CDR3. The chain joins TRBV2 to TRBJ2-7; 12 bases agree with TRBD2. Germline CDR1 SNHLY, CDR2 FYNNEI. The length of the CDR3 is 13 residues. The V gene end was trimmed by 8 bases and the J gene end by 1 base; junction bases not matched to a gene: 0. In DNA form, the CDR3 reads TGTGCCAGCGGGACTAGCGGGTCCTACGAGCAGTACTTC. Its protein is CASGTSGSYEQYF.

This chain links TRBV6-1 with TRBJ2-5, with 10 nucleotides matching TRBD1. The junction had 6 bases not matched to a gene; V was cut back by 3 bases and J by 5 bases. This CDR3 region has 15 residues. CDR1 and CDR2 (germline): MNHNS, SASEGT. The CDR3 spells CASSDQTGGGETQYF. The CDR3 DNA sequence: TGTGCCAGCAGTGACCAGACAGGGGGCGGTGAGACCCAGTACTTC.

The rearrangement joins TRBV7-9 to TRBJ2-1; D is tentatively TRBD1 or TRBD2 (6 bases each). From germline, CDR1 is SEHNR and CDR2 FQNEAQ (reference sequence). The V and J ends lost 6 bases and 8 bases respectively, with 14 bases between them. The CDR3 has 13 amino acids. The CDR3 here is CASRGTGRYEQFF. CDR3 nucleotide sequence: TGTGCCAGCAGAGGTACAGGGAGGTATGAGCAGTTCTTC.

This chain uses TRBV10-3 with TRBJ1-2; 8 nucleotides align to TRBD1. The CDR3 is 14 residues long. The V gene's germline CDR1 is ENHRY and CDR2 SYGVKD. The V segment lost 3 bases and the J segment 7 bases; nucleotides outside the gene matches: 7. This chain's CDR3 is CAISETGGLTGYTF. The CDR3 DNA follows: TGTGCCATCAGTGAAACAGGGGGGCTCACTGGCTACACCTTC.

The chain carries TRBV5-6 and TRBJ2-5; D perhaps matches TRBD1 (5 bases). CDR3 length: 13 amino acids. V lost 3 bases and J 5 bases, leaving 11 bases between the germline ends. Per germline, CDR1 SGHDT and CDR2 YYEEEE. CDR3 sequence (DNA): TGTGCCAGCAGCTCAGGGCTGAGTGAGACCCAGTACTTC. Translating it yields CASSSGLSETQYF.

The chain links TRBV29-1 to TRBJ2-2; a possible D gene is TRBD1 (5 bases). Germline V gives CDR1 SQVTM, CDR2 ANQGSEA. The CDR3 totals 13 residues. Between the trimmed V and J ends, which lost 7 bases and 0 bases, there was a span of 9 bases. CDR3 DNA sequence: TGCAGCGCAGACAGAACGAACACCGGGGAGCTGTTTTTT. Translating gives CSADRTNTGELFF.

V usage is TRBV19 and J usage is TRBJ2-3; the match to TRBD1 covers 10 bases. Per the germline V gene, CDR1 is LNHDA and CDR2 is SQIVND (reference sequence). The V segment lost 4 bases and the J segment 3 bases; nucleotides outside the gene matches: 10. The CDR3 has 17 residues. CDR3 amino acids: CASSRQGAGSSTDTQYF. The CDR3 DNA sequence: TGTGCCAGTAGTAGACAGGGGGCGGGTAGCAGTACAGATACGCAGTATTTT.

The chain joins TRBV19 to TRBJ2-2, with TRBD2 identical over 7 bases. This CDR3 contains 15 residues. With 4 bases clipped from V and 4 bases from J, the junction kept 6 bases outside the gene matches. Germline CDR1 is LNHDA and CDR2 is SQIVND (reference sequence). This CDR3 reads CASSTGTSATGELFF. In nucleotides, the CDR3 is TGTGCCAGTAGTACTGGAACTAGCGCCACCGGGGAGCTGTTTTTT.

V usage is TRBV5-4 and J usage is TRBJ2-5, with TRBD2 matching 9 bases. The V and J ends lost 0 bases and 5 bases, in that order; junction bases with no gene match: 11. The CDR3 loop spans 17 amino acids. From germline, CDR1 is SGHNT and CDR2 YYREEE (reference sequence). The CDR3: CASSLGGTSRASETQYF. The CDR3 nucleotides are TGTGCCAGCAGCTTGGGGGGGACTAGCCGAGCGAGCGAGACCCAGTACTTC.

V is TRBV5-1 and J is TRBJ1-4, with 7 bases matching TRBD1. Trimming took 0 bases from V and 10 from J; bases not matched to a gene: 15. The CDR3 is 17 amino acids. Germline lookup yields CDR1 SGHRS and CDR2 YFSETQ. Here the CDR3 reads CASSLGDSRLGEGKLFF. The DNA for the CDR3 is TGCGCCAGCAGCTTGGGGGACAGCCGTTTAGGCGAAGGAAAACTGTTTTTT.

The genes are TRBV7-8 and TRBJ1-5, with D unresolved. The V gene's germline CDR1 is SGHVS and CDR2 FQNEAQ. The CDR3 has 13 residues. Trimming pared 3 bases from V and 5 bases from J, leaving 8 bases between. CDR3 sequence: CASSFPDDQPQHF. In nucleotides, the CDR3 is TGTGCCAGCAGCTTCCCAGACGATCAGCCCCAGCATTTT.

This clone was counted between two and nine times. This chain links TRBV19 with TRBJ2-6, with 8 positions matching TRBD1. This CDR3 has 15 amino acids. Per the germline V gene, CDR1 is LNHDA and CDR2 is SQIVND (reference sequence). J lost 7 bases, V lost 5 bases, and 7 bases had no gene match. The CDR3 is CASSLGQGNANVLTF. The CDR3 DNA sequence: TGTGCCAGTAGTCTTGGACAGGGAAACGCCAACGTCCTGACTTTC. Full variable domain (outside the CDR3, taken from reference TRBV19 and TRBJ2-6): DGGITQSPKYLFRKEGQNVTLSCEQNLNHDAMYWYRQDPGQGLRLIYYSQIVNDFQKGDIAEGYSVSREKKESFPLTVTSAQKNPTAFYLCASSLGQGNANVLTFGAGSRLTVL.

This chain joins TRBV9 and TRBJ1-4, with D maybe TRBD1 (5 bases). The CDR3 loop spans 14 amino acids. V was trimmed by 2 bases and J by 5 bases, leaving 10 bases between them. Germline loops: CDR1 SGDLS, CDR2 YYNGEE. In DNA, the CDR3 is TGTGCCAGCAGCGTTGGGACGTTCAATGAAAAACTGTTTTTT. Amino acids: CASSVGTFNEKLFF.

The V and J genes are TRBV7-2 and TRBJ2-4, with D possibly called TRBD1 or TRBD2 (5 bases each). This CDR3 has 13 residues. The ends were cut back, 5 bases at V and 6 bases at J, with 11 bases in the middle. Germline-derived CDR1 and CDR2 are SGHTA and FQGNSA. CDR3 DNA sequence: TGTGCCAGCAGCCCGGGACGGACAAACATTCAGTACTTC. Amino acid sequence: CASSPGRTNIQYF.

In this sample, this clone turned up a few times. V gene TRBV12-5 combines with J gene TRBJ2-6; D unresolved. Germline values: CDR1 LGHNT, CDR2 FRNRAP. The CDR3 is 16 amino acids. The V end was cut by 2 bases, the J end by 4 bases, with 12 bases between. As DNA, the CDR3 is TGTGCTAGTGGTTTGTCCCGGGTATCCGGGGCCAACGTCCTGACTTTC. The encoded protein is CASGLSRVSGANVLTF.

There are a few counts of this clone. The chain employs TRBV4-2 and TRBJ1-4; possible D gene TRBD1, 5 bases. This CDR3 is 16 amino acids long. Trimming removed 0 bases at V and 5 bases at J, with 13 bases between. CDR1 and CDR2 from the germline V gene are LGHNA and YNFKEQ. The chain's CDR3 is CASSQDGAAQNEKLFF. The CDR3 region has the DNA TGTGCCAGCAGCCAAGACGGGGCGGCTCAGAATGAAAAACTGTTTTTT.

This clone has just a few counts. The CDR3 spells CASVRGGSGNTIYF. The CDR3 nucleotides read TGTGCCAGCGTCAGGGGGGGCTCTGGAAACACCATATATTTT. The chain carries TRBV6-1 and TRBJ1-3; 7 bases match TRBD1. The germline V gene encodes CDR1 MNHNS and CDR2 SASEGT. V lost 8 bases, J lost 0 bases, and 4 bases stayed unmatched. The CDR3 totals 14 residues.

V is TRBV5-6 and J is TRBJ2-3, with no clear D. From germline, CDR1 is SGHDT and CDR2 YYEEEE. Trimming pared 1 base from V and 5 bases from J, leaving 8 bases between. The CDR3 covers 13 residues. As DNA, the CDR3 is TGTGCCAGCAGCTTGCCAGTTCAAGATACGCAGTATTTT. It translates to CASSLPVQDTQYF.

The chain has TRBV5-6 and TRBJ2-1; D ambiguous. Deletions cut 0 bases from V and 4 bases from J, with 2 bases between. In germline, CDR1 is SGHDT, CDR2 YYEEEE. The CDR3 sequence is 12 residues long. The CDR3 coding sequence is TGTGCCAGCAGCTTGGATTACAATGAGCAGTTCTTC. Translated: CASSLDYNEQFF.

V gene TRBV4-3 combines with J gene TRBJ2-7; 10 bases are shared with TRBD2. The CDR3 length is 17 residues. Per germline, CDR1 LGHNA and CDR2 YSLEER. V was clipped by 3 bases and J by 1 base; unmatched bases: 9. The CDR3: CASSQALAGVTSYEQYF. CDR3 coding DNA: TGCGCCAGCAGCCAGGCGCTAGCGGGAGTTACGTCCTACGAGCAGTACTTC.

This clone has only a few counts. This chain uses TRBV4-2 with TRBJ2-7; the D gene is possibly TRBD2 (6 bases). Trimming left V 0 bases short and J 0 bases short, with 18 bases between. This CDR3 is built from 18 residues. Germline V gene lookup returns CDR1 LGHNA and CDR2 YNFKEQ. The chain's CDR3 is CASSQDLALGGDSYEQYF. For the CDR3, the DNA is TGTGCCAGCAGCCAAGATCTGGCTTTGGGGGGTGACTCCTACGAGCAGTACTTC.

CDR3 DNA: TGTGCCAGCAGTGAATTTGTTGGGGCGTACACCGGGGAGCTGTTTTTT. It encodes CASSEFVGAYTGELFF. The rearrangement joins TRBV6-1 to TRBJ2-2; D is perhaps TRBD1 (5 bases). The germline V gene encodes CDR1 MNHNS and CDR2 SASEGT. V gave up 2 bases and J gave up 3 bases, with 13 bases separating them. The CDR3 length is 16 residues.

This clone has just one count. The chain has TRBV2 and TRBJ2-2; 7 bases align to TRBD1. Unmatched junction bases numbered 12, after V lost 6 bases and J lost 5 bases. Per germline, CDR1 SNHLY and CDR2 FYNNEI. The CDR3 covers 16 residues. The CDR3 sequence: CASSRPTGVLTGELFF. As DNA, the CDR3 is TGTGCCAGCAGCCGACCTACAGGGGTACTAACCGGGGAGCTGTTTTTT.

Here the CDR3 reads CASSRSSGSRTGFTDTQYF. The CDR3 DNA reads TGTGCCAGTAGCCGCTCTTCCGGGTCCCGGACCGGTTTCACAGATACGCAGTATTTT. The V and J genes are TRBV19 and TRBJ2-3; D is ambiguous. In germline, CDR1 is LNHDA, CDR2 SQIVND (reference sequence). The CDR3 has 19 amino acids. The V end lost 6 bases, the J end lost 2 bases, and 27 bases lay between the germline ends.

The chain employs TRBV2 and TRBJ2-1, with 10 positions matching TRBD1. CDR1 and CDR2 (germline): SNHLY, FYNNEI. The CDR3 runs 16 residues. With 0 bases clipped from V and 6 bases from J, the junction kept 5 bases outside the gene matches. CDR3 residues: CASSEAGQGSPNEQFF. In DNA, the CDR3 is TGTGCCAGCAGTGAAGCGGGACAGGGGTCCCCCAATGAGCAGTTCTTC.

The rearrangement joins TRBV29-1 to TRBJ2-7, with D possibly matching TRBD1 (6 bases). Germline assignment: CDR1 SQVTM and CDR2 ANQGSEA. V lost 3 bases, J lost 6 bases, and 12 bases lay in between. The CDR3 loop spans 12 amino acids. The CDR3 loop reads CSVDTGSSEQYF. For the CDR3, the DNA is TGCAGCGTTGATACAGGGAGCAGCGAGCAGTACTTC.

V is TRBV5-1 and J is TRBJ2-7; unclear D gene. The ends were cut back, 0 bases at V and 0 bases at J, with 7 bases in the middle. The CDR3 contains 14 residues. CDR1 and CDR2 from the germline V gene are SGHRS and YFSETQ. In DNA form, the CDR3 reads TGCGCCAGCAGCTTGGACGTAGGCTCCTACGAGCAGTACTTC. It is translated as CASSLDVGSYEQYF.

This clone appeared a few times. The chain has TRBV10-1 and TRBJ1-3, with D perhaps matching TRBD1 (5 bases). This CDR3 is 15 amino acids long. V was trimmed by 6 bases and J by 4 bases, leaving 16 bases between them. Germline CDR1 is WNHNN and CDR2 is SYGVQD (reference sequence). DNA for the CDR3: TGCGCCAGCAGCACAATCAGGGAGAGGGGAAACACCATATATTTT. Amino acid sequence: CASSTIRERGNTIYF.

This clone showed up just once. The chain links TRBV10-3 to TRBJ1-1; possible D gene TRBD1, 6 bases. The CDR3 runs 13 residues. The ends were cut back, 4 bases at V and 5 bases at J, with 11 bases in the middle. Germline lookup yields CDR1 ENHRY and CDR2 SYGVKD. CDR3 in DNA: TGTGCCATCAGTGTTAAAGGGGGAACTGAAGCTTTCTTT. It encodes CAISVKGGTEAFF.

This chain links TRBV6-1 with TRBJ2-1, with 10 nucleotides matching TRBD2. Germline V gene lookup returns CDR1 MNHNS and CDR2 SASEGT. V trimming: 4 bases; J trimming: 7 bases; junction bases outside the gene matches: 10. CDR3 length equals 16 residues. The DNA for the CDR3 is TGTGCCAGCAGTGTTTCCAGCGGGGGGGCCGCGAATGAGCAGTTCTTC. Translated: CASSVSSGGAANEQFF.

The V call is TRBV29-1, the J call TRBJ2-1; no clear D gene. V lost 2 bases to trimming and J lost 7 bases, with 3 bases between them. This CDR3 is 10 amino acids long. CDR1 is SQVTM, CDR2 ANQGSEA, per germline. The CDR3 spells CSVERNEQFF. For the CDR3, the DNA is TGCAGCGTTGAAAGGAATGAGCAGTTCTTC.